The next 25 T cell receptor beta chains were all read from a single sample in a study of vaccination effects on CD4 cells after COVID-19. No cognate antigen is known for these TCRs. Ahead of sequencing, the ViraFEST assay grew antigen-specific CD4+ T cells using viral peptide pools. Isolation of CD4+ T cells took place after 10 to 11 days of culture. According to the study, vaccine recipients showed no prior SARS-CoV-2 infection and negative nucleocapsid antibodies. TCRdb's table, derived via immunoSEQ multiplex PCR, lists solely in-frame clones and lacks some. Among tens of thousands of clones listed, approximately 72% were seen once. The sequencing used CD4+ T cells from PBMCs cultured with SARS-CoV-2 spike peptides, collected before COVID-19 vaccination. These receptor sequences come from a human donor who received a COVID-19 vaccine.

The CDR3 nucleotides read TGTGCCACCAGTGACGGTGGACGGCTCTCAAGCTATGGCTACACCTTC. It specifies CATSDGGRLSSYGYTF. This rearrangement joins TRBV24-1 to TRBJ1-2; D gene unclear. Germline CDR1 reads KGHDR; CDR2 reads SFDVKD. Trimming removed 4 bases from V and 4 bases from J, with 18 bases in between. The CDR3 spans 16 residues.

This sequence joins TRBV10-2 and TRBJ1-4; unclear D gene. The length of the CDR3 is 15 residues. Trimming took 2 bases from V and 8 from J, leaving 15 bases between them. CDR1 WSHSY and CDR2 SAAADI come from the germline V gene. The CDR3 region is CASSEAKGGEEKLFF. CDR3 coding DNA: TGCGCCAGCAGTGAGGCAAAAGGAGGAGAGGAAAAACTGTTTTTT.

The gene calls are TRBV6-5 and TRBJ2-7; no firm D call. Trimming cost V 0 bases and J 2 bases, with 8 bases left between them. The CDR3 loop spans 14 amino acids. In germline, CDR1 is MNHEY, CDR2 SVGAGI. CDR3 in amino acids: CASSYSGQPYEQYF. CDR3 bases: TGTGCCAGCAGTTACTCAGGGCAACCCTACGAGCAGTACTTC.

The J gene is TRBJ2-1, the V gene TRBV11-2, with D hard to call. Trimming removed 4 bases from V and 2 bases from J, with 6 bases in between. The CDR3 runs 13 residues. The germline V gene has CDR1 SGHAT and CDR2 FQNNGV. The CDR3 loop is CASSSFPYNEQFF. The CDR3 DNA reads as TGTGCCAGCAGCTCCTTCCCCTACAATGAGCAGTTCTTC.

There are a few counts of this clone. The chain carries TRBV2 and TRBJ2-3; TRBD1 or TRBD2 may be the D gene (5 bases each). The CDR3 contains 13 residues. V shed 8 bases and J shed 1 base, with 10 bases lying between them. Germline V gene lookup returns CDR1 SNHLY and CDR2 FYNNEI. The DNA of the CDR3 is TGTGCCAGCCCGCCGGGGCGCACAGATACGCAGTATTTT. This encodes CASPPGRTDTQYF.

The chain recombines TRBV3-1 (or the pseudogene TRBV3-2) with TRBJ1-5; D gene unclear. V dropped 1 base and J dropped 5 bases, with 3 bases sitting between them. The CDR3 has 12 amino acids. CDR1 and CDR2 from the germline V gene are LGHDT and YNNKEL (reference sequence). The DNA for the CDR3 is TGTGCCAGCAGCCAAGGAGATCAGCCCCAGCATTTT. The encoded protein is CASSQGDQPQHF.

This chain links TRBV28 with TRBJ1-1, with D uncertain. Trimming cost V 1 base and J 0 bases, with 9 bases left between them. Germline assignment: CDR1 MDHEN and CDR2 SYDVKM. The CDR3 sequence is 15 residues long. The CDR3 region is CASSLYGVMNTEAFF. CDR3 sequence (DNA): TGTGCCAGCAGTTTATATGGGGTCATGAACACTGAAGCTTTCTTT.

V gene TRBV10-3 combines with J gene TRBJ2-3, with TRBD2 matching 10 bases. CDR1 is ENHRY, CDR2 SYGVKD, per germline. The CDR3 is 14 amino acids. V lost 9 bases, J lost 6 bases, and 9 bases stayed unmatched. The CDR3 DNA sequence: TGTGCCATAAAAGCGGGGGGGCCCGTGGATACGCAGTATTTT. This codes for CAIKAGGPVDTQYF.

V is TRBV4-2 and J is TRBJ2-5; maybe TRBD2 (5 bases). V gave up 4 bases and J gave up 5 bases, with 17 bases separating them. This CDR3 spans 15 amino acids. The germline CDR1 and CDR2 sequences are LGHNA and YNFKEQ. The CDR3 sequence: CASSLERGSWETQYF. CDR3 DNA sequence: TGTGCCAGCAGCCTAGAGAGAGGGAGTTGGGAGACCCAGTACTTC.

The chain uses TRBV27 and TRBJ2-1; 10 positions match TRBD2. Looked up from germline, CDR1 is MNHEY and CDR2 is SMNVEV (reference sequence). The CDR3 is 16 residues long. V was pared by 6 bases and J by 4 bases, with 9 bases of the junction left unmatched. The CDR3 bases are TGTGCCAGCAGGGTCGGACTAGCGGAAATTTACAATGAGCAGTTCTTC. This sequence encodes CASRVGLAEIYNEQFF.

The chain combines TRBV24-1 with TRBJ2-3; 8 bases align to TRBD2. This CDR3 is built from 17 residues. V shed 4 bases, J shed 7 bases, and the junction held 15 bases outside the gene matches. Germline CDR1 is KGHDR and CDR2 is SFDVKD. The CDR3 region is CATSDRGGSGVGNTQYF. The CDR3 nucleotides read TGTGCCACCAGTGACCGCGGGGGTAGCGGGGTCGGAAATACGCAGTATTTT.

The chain uses TRBV3-1 (or the pseudogene TRBV3-2) and TRBJ1-2; 8 bases are shared with TRBD1. The junction had 6 bases not matched to a gene; V was cut back by 5 bases and J by 1 base. The CDR3 totals 15 residues. The germline V gene has CDR1 LGHDT and CDR2 YNNKEL (reference sequence). The CDR3: CASSGWTGSNYGYTF. CDR3 DNA sequence: TGTGCCAGCAGCGGTTGGACAGGGAGTAACTATGGCTACACCTTC.

This clone was observed a handful of times. The V gene is TRBV3-1 (or the pseudogene TRBV3-2), the J gene TRBJ2-2; D is perhaps TRBD1 (6 bases). The germline V and J ends were trimmed by 10 bases and 4 bases, with 16 bases remaining between them. The CDR3 sequence is 14 residues long. Germline CDR1 and CDR2: LGHDT and YNNKEL (reference sequence). This chain's CDR3 is CATTRQGSTGELFF. The CDR3, as DNA: TGTGCCACCACGAGGCAGGGGTCCACCGGGGAGCTGTTTTTT.

The genes are TRBV12-3 or TRBV12-4 and TRBJ2-7; D might be TRBD2 (5 bases). There are 13 residues in the CDR3. The ends were cut back, 3 bases at V and 6 bases at J, with 12 bases in the middle. The CDR3 DNA is TGTGCCAGCAGTTTTTATAGTGAGGGCGAGCAGTACTTC. Protein: CASSFYSEGEQYF.

The V gene is TRBV5-1, the J gene TRBJ1-1; D possibly corresponds to TRBD1 (6 bases). V shed 3 bases and J shed 1 base, with 13 bases lying between them. CDR1 and CDR2 (germline): SGHRS, YFSETQ. This CDR3 is 15 amino acids long. The CDR3 loop reads CASSSGQNWNTEAFF. The CDR3 DNA follows: TGCGCCAGCAGCTCTGGACAGAATTGGAACACTGAAGCTTTCTTT.

This clone came up a few times. The genes are TRBV19 and TRBJ2-1, with 11 bases aligning to TRBD1. V shed 8 bases, J shed 6 bases, and the junction held 3 bases outside the gene matches. CDR1 LNHDA and CDR2 SQIVND come from the germline V gene (reference sequence). The length of the CDR3 is 13 residues. CDR3 residues: CASFGQGANEQFF. The CDR3 bases are TGTGCCAGTTTTGGACAGGGGGCCAATGAGCAGTTCTTC.

The genes are TRBV29-1 and TRBJ2-3; 8 bases agree with TRBD2. Germline loops: CDR1 SQVTM, CDR2 ANQGSEA. The CDR3 has 17 residues. J gave up 1 base and V 1 base, and 10 bases lay outside the gene matches. Here the CDR3 reads CSVEVALLADRTDTQYF. CDR3 in DNA: TGCAGCGTTGAAGTGGCCCTACTAGCGGACCGCACAGATACGCAGTATTTT.

The chain links TRBV27 to TRBJ2-3; 11 positions agree with TRBD2. With 6 bases clipped from V and 4 bases from J, the junction kept 3 bases outside the gene matches. Per germline, CDR1 MNHEY and CDR2 SMNVEV (reference sequence). This CDR3 has 14 residues. DNA of the CDR3: TGTGCCAGCAGGCGACTAGCGGGACCAGATACGCAGTATTTT. Amino acids: CASRRLAGPDTQYF.

The rearrangement links TRBV2 to TRBJ1-5, with D unclear. The length of the CDR3 is 12 residues. Germline V lookup: CDR1 SNHLY, CDR2 FYNNEI. Trimming removed 4 bases from V and 3 bases from J, with 4 bases in between. The CDR3 DNA follows: TGTGCCAGCAGTGGCCTCAATCAGCCCCAGCATTTT. Translated, it gives CASSGLNQPQHF.

The V and J genes are TRBV6-5 and TRBJ2-4; tentative D call: TRBD2 (7 bases). Trimming stripped 6 bases from V and 9 bases from J, with 12 bases between. The germline V gene encodes CDR1 MNHEY and CDR2 SVGAGI. The CDR3 sequence is 12 residues long. The CDR3 sequence: CASSRGGGIQYF. The CDR3 coding sequence is TGTGCCAGCAGCCGGGGAGGGGGCATTCAGTACTTC.

The chain employs TRBV5-6 and TRBJ1-2; a weak D match, TRBD1 (6 bases). Germline lookup yields CDR1 SGHDT and CDR2 YYEEEE. The CDR3 is made up of 15 amino acids. Trimming left V 0 bases short and J 4 bases short, with 13 bases between. The CDR3 loop reads CASSLASGAPYGYTF. In DNA form, the CDR3 reads TGTGCCAGCAGCTTGGCGTCAGGGGCCCCCTATGGCTACACCTTC.

CDR3 DNA sequence: TGCGCCAGCAGCTTGGGGGGAGGCAATTCACCCCTCCACTTT. Its translation: CASSLGGGNSPLHF. V gene TRBV5-1 combines with J gene TRBJ1-6, with D unclear. From germline, CDR1 is SGHRS and CDR2 YFSETQ. The CDR3 runs 14 residues. Trimming cost V 0 bases and J 7 bases, with 8 bases left between them.

The chain links TRBV11-2 to TRBJ1-1; 10 nucleotides agree with TRBD1. CDR1 and CDR2 (germline): SGHAT, FQNNGV. This CDR3 has 15 residues. With 1 base clipped from V and 5 bases from J, the junction kept 4 bases outside the gene matches. CDR3 region: CASSLVAGQGTEAFF. CDR3 coding DNA: TGTGCCAGCAGCTTAGTTGCGGGACAGGGGACTGAAGCTTTCTTT.

V and J are TRBV7-6 and TRBJ2-7, with 7 bases fitting TRBD2. The CDR3 spans 16 residues. CDR1 and CDR2 from the germline V gene are SGHVS and FNYEAQ. After removal of 2 bases from V and 7 bases from J, the junction contained 14 bases not matched to a gene. For the CDR3, the DNA is TGTGCCAGCAGCTTATCCGCGGGAGCCCTCGCTCATGAGCAGTACTTC. Translation: CASSLSAGALAHEQYF. The full variable domain, with the rest looked up from reference TRBV7-6 and TRBJ2-7, is GAGVSQSPRYKVTKRGQDVALRCDPISGHVSLYWYRQALGQGPEFLTYFNYEAQQDKSGLPNDRFSAERPEGSISTLTIQRTEQRDSAMYRCASSLSAGALAHEQYFGPGTRLTVT.

The rearrangement uses TRBV10-3 and TRBJ2-7, with TRBD2 as a possible D gene (5 bases). V was trimmed by 3 bases and J by 2 bases, leaving 14 bases between them. The germline V gene encodes CDR1 ENHRY and CDR2 SYGVKD. The CDR3 consists of 15 residues. CDR3 amino acids: CAISDGNKNPYEQYF. Here the CDR3 DNA reads TGTGCCATCAGTGACGGGAATAAGAACCCCTACGAGCAGTACTTC.